The next 11 T cell receptor beta chains were all read from a single sample in a study of STAT5B mutations in CD4+ large granular lymphocyte leukemia. TCRdb's table, derived via immunoSEQ multiplex PCR, lists solely in-frame clones and lacks some. The table has 25,000 to 40,000 clones, around 81% seen once. Sequenced material: CD4+ T cells from blood buffy coats. Source of these receptors: a human donor in good health.

The rearrangement links TRBV18 to TRBJ2-5, with 8 bases identical to TRBD1. The V gene end was trimmed by 5 bases and the J gene end by 4 bases; junction bases not matched to a gene: 12. Germline CDR1 and CDR2: KGHSH and LQKENI. The CDR3 runs 16 residues. CDR3 nucleotide sequence: TGTGCCAGCTCATATCGACAGGGGCGCTCTGGAGAGACCCAGTACTTC. It codes for CASSYRQGRSGETQYF.

Of note for this clone: The CDR3 ends on some other residue instead of the conserved phenylalanine or tryptophan, so this is likely a read error. The DNA is left out, because the CDR3 cannot be placed on it with certainty; the CDR3 is given as TCRdb lists it. The chain links TRBV2 to TRBJ1-3. The CDR3 totals 13 residues, both ends included. Germline CDR1 reads SNHLY; CDR2 reads FYNNEI. CDR3 protein: CASSETQSPGPGP.

This clone turned up a few times. The chain uses TRBV2 and TRBJ1-1; no firm D call. The germline V gene encodes CDR1 SNHLY and CDR2 FYNNEI. The CDR3 consists of 13 residues. V lost 1 base, J lost 7 bases, and 10 bases lay in between. CDR3 in amino acids: CASSEESYSEAFF. The CDR3 DNA reads TGTGCCAGCAGTGAAGAATCATACAGTGAAGCTTTCTTT.

The V and J genes are TRBV6-5 and TRBJ2-7; D might be TRBD1 or TRBD2, each matching 6 bases. CDR3 length equals 14 residues. The ends were cut back, 6 bases at V and 7 bases at J, with 19 bases in the middle. Germline CDR1 is MNHEY and CDR2 is SVGAGI. DNA of the CDR3: TGTGCCAGCAGGACCGGGACACCCGGAGGGGAGCAGTACTTC. It translates to CASRTGTPGGEQYF.

The genes are TRBV18 and TRBJ2-1; a weak D match, TRBD2 (5 bases). CDR1 is KGHSH and CDR2 is LQKENI in the germline V gene. The CDR3 has 17 amino acids. V lost 0 bases and J 0 bases, leaving 12 bases between the germline ends. The CDR3: CASSPPLGESSYNEQFF. CDR3 nucleotide sequence: TGTGCCAGCTCACCACCTCTCGGGGAGAGCTCCTACAATGAGCAGTTCTTC.

This rearrangement joins TRBV5-1 to TRBJ2-7; 10 positions agree with TRBD2. Germline V gene data show CDR1 as SGHRS and CDR2 as YFSETQ. Trimming at V came to 4 bases and at J to 0 bases, leaving 10 bases not matched to a gene. The CDR3 is 17 amino acids. Written as DNA, the CDR3 is TGCGCCAGCAGCCCTCGAGATAGCGGGAGGTTCTCCTACGAGCAGTACTTC. Encoded protein: CASSPRDSGRFSYEQYF.

This sequence joins TRBV4-2 and TRBJ2-2; TRBD2 agrees at 11 bases. The CDR3 sequence is 19 residues long. V gave up 0 bases and J gave up 7 bases; unmatched junction bases: 13. The germline V gene has CDR1 LGHNA and CDR2 YNFKEQ. As DNA, the CDR3 is TGTGCCAGCAGCCAAGATGGGGATTGGCTAGCGGGAGGCAGCGGGGAGCTGTTTTTT. Its translation is CASSQDGDWLAGGSGELFF.

J is TRBJ2-3 and V is TRBV7-9; the match to TRBD2 covers 9 bases. V was clipped by 1 base and J by 0 bases; unmatched bases: 2. Per the germline V gene, CDR1 is SEHNR and CDR2 is FQNEAQ (reference sequence). The CDR3 has 16 amino acids. The chain's CDR3 is CASSLGLAVSTDTQYF. As DNA, the CDR3 is TGTGCCAGCAGCTTAGGACTAGCGGTCAGCACAGATACGCAGTATTTT.

This sequence joins TRBV7-2 and TRBJ2-1, with D possibly TRBD2 on 6 matching bases. V lost 6 bases and J lost 8, with 20 bases in between. Germline loops: CDR1 SGHTA, CDR2 FQGNSA. The CDR3 is 15 residues long. CDR3 in DNA: TGTGCCAGCAGGCTTAGGCCGGGAGTCGCGGATGAGCAGTTCTTC. This gives the protein CASRLRPGVADEQFF.

The gene calls are TRBV2 and TRBJ2-4; tentative D call: TRBD2 (5 bases). The germline V gene encodes CDR1 SNHLY and CDR2 FYNNEI. V lost 6 bases, J lost 0 bases, and 18 bases lay in between. The CDR3 runs to 17 residues. CDR3 in DNA: TGTGCCAGCAGCGCGCTGGACTCTTTGATAGCCAAAAACATTCAGTACTTC. Amino acids: CASSALDSLIAKNIQYF.

The chain's CDR3 is CASSLVGGESSYNEQFF. The CDR3 DNA sequence: TGTGCCAGCAGCTTAGTTGGCGGGGAGAGCTCCTACAATGAGCAGTTCTTC. The chain joins TRBV7-6 to TRBJ2-1; tentative D call: TRBD2 (6 bases). With 1 base removed from V and 0 bases from J, the gap between germline ends came to 13 bases. Germline loops: CDR1 SGHVS, CDR2 FNYEAQ. There are 17 residues in the CDR3. Variable domain in full (rest from reference TRBV7-6 and TRBJ2-1): GAGVSQSPRYKVTKRGQDVALRCDPISGHVSLYWYRQALGQGPEFLTYFNYEAQQDKSGLPNDRFSAERPEGSISTLTIQRTEQRDSAMYRCASSLVGGESSYNEQFFGPGTRLTVL.